These T cell receptor beta chains were read from a single sample in a study of CD8 T cells in Susac syndrome. One entry per CDR3 protein results from TCRdb running MiXCR on the immunoSEQ multiplex PCR reads. The data contain about 290,000 distinct CDR3 sequences, almost 85% of them seen just once; the ten biggest clones take up 0.21%. The sample comprised CD8+ T cells from PBMCs. These receptors came from a human donor with multiple sclerosis. Both conserved end residues are part of each CDR3. A D gene is named only where the DNA matches it firmly. Some rows have no size entry. The others give once, few or many, or a class for an expanded clone.

>TRBJ2-1|NA|TRBV28|TRBD1
CASSLPDRDEQFF
TGTGCCAGCAGTTTACCGGACAGGGATGAGCAGTTCTTC
>TRBJ2-1|NA|TRBV30|NA
CAWDLTVYNEQFF
TGTGCCTGGGACCTCACGGTCTACAATGAGCAGTTCTTC
>TRBJ1-2|NA|TRBV4-3|NA
CASSQDSIGPGNRYGYTF
TGCGCCAGCAGCCAAGATTCCATAGGGCCGGGAAATCGCTATGGCTACACCTTC
>TRBJ2-3|NA|TRBV12-3/TRBV12-4|TRBD1
CASSLFPRQGGLADTQYF
TGTGCCAGCAGTCTATTCCCCAGACAGGGTGGTTTGGCAGATACGCAGTATTTT
>TRBJ2-1|NA|TRBV19|NA
CASREGTSQFF
TGTGCCAGTAGGGAAGGGACTTCTCAGTTCTTC
>TRBJ2-2|NA|TRBV20-1|NA
CSARDYRGANTGELFF
TGCAGTGCTAGAGATTATAGGGGAGCGAACACCGGGGAGCTGTTTTTT
>TRBJ1-2|NA|TRBV28|NA
CASSFSGNHGYTF
TGTGCCAGCAGTTTCTCAGGGAACCATGGCTACACCTTC
>TRBJ2-5|few|TRBV6-5|TRBD1
CASSSRDRAQETQYF
TGTGCCAGCAGTTCCCGGGACAGGGCTCAAGAGACCCAGTACTTC
>TRBJ2-7|NA|TRBV30|NA
CAWTSWRSEQYF
TGTGCCTGGACTAGCTGGCGAAGCGAGCAGTACTTC
>TRBJ2-3|NA|TRBV12-3/TRBV12-4|NA
CASSLFVGVTDTQYF
TGTGCCAGCAGTTTATTCGTGGGAGTCACAGATACGCAGTATTTT
>TRBJ2-1|once|TRBV19|NA
CASSIVPFDTNEQFF
TGTGCCAGTAGTATCGTCCCTTTTGATACGAATGAGCAGTTCTTC
>TRBJ2-7|few|TRBV4-3|TRBD2
CASSRLGTSGAYEQYF
TGCGCCAGCAGCCGGCTCGGGACTAGCGGGGCCTACGAGCAGTACTTC
>TRBJ1-2|NA|TRBV7-9|TRBD1
CASSLTGQGAYGYTF
TGTGCCAGCAGCTTAACGGGACAGGGGGCCTATGGCTACACCTTC
>TRBJ2-5|NA|TRBV25-1|NA
CASSAGTAEMWQYF
TGTGCCAGCAGTGCCGGGACTGCGGAGATGTGGCAGTACTTC
>TRBJ2-1|NA|TRBV3-1|NA
CASSQSVGAYNEQFF
TGTGCCAGCAGCCAAAGCGTTGGGGCATACAATGAGCAGTTCTTC
>TRBJ2-1|NA|TRBV7-2|NA
CASSQLVVVQAYNEQFF
TGTGCCAGCAGCCAACTAGTGGTCGTACAGGCGTACAATGAGCAGTTCTTC
>TRBJ2-3|NA|TRBV27|TRBD2
CASSLLAGVGDTQYF
TGTGCCAGCAGTTTGTTAGCGGGAGTCGGAGATACGCAGTATTTT
>TRBJ2-6|NA|TRBV18|NA
CASSPAEYSGANVLTF
TGTGCCAGCTCACCAGCAGAGTACTCTGGGGCCAACGTCCTGACTTTC
>TRBJ2-1|NA|TRBV2|NA
CASSDPGSYNEQFF
TGTGCCAGCAGTGACCCAGGTTCCTACAATGAGCAGTTCTTC
>TRBJ2-7|NA|TRBV27|NA
CASSLTVRYEQYF
TGTGCCAGCAGTTTAACAGTCCGCTACGAGCAGTACTTC
>TRBJ2-1|NA|TRBV5-1|NA
CASSQTWDKVYNEQFF
TGCGCCAGCAGCCAAACCTGGGACAAGGTCTACAATGAGCAGTTCTTC
>TRBJ2-2|NA|TRBV7-9|TRBD2
CASSFTSGSFPNTGELFF
TGTGCCAGCAGCTTTACTAGCGGGAGCTTCCCAAACACCGGGGAGCTGTTTTTT